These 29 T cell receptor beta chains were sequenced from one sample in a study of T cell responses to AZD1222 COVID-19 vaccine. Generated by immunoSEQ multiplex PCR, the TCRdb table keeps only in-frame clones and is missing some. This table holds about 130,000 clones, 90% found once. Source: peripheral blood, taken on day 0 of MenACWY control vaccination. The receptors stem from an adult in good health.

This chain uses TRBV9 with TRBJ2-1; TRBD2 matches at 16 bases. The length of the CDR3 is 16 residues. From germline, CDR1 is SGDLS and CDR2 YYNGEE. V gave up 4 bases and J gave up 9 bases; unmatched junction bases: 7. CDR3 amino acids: CASSPPGLAGGFEQFF. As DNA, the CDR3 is TGTGCCAGCAGCCCTCCGGGACTAGCGGGAGGGTTTGAGCAGTTCTTC.

The CDR3 spells CASDPPGQFPYTF. The DNA for the CDR3 is TGTGCCAGCGATCCGCCGGGACAGTTTCCCTACACCTTC. The V and J genes are TRBV2 and TRBJ1-2, with 7 bases matching TRBD1. This CDR3 region has 13 residues. V was clipped by 8 bases and J by 10 bases; unmatched bases: 13. Germline-derived CDR1 and CDR2 are SNHLY and FYNNEI. Filled out from reference TRBV2 and TRBJ1-2, the complete variable domain reads EPEVTQTPSHQVTQMGQEVILRCVPISNHLYFYWYRQILGQKVEFLVSFYNNEISEKSEIFDDQFSVERPDGSNFTLKIRSTKLEDSAMYFCASDPPGQFPYTFGSGTRLTVV.

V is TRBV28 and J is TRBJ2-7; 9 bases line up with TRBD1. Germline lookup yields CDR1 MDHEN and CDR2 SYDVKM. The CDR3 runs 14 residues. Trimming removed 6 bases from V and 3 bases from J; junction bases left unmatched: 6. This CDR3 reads CASRYPGQGYEQYF. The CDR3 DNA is TGTGCCAGCAGGTACCCGGGACAGGGCTACGAGCAGTACTTC.

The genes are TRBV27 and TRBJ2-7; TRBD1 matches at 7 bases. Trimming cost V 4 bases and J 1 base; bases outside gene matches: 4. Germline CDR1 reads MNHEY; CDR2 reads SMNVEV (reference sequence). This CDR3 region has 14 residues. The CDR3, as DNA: TGTGCCAGCAGTTCCGACAGGGTTTCCTACGAGCAGTACTTC. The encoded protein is CASSSDRVSYEQYF.

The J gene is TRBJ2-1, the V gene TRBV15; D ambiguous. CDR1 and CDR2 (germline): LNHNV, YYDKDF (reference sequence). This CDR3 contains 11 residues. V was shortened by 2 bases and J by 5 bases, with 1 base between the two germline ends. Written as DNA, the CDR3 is TGTGCCACCAGCAGAAACAATGAGCAGTTCTTC. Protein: CATSRNNEQFF.

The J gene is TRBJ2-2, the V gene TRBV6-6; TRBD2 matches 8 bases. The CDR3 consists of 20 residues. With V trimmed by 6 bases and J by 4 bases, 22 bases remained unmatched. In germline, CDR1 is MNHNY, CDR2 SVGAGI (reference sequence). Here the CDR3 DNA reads TGTGCCAGCAGCTACGTGGGGACGCCTACAGGACTAGCAGTCACCGGGGAGCTGTTTTTT. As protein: CASSYVGTPTGLAVTGELFF.

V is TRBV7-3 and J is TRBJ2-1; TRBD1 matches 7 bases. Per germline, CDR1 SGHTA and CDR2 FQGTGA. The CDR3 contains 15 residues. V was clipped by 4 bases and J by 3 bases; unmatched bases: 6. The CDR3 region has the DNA TGTGCCAGCAGCTCCCGCCAGGGGGTCTACAATGAGCAGTTCTTC. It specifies CASSSRQGVYNEQFF.

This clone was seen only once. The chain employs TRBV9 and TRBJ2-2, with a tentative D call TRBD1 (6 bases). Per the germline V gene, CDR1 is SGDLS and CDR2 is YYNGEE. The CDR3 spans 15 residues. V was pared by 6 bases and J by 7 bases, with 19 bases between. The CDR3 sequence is CASTDKQGSVGELFF. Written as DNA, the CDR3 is TGTGCCAGCACCGATAAACAGGGTTCAGTCGGGGAGCTGTTTTTT.

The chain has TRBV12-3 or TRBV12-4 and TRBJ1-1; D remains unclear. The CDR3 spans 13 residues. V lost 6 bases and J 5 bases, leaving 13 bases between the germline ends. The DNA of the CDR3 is TGTGCCAGCAGCTTAACGGTGAGGACTGAAGCTTTCTTT. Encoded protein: CASSLTVRTEAFF.

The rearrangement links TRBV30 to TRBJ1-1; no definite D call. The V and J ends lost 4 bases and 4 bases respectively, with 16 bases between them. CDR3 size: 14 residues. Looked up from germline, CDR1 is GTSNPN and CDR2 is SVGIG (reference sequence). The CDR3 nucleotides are TGTGCCTGGACTAAACGGAGGGTTGGCACTGAAGCTTTCTTT. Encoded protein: CAWTKRRVGTEAFF.

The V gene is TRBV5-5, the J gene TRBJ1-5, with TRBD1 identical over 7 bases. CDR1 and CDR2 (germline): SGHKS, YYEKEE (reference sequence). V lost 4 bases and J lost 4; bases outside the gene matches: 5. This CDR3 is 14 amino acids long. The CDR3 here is CASSSGQVNQPQHF. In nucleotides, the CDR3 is TGTGCCAGCAGCAGCGGACAGGTAAATCAGCCCCAGCATTTT.

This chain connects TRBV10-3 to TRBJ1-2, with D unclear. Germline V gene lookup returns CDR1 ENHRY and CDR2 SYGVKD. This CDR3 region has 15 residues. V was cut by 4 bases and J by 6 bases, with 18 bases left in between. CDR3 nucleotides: TGTGCCATCAGTGGATTGGGGAGCTCAAACGATGGCTACACCTTC. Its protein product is CAISGLGSSNDGYTF.

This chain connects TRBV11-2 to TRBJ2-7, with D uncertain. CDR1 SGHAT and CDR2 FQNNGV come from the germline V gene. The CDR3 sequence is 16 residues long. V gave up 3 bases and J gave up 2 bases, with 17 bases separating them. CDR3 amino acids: CASSFDRTGRTYEQYF. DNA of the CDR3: TGTGCCAGCAGCTTTGACCGGACCGGCAGAACCTACGAGCAGTACTTC. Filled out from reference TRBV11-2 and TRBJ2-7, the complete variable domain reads EAGVAQSPRYKIIEKRQSVAFWCNPISGHATLYWYQQILGQGPKLLIQFQNNGVVDDSQLPKDRFSAERLKGVDSTLKIQPAKLEDSAVYLCASSFDRTGRTYEQYFGPGTRLTVT.

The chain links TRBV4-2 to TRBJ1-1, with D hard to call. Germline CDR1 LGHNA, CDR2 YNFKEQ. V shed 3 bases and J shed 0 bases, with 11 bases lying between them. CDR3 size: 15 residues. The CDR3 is CASSQEDGMNTEAFF. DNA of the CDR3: TGTGCCAGCAGCCAGGAAGACGGTATGAACACTGAAGCTTTCTTT.

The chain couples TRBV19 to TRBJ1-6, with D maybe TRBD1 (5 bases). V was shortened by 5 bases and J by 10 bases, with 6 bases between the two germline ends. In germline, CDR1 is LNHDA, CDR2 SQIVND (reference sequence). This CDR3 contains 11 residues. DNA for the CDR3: TGTGCCAGTAGTGGGGGATCACCCCTCCACTTT. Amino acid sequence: CASSGGSPLHF.

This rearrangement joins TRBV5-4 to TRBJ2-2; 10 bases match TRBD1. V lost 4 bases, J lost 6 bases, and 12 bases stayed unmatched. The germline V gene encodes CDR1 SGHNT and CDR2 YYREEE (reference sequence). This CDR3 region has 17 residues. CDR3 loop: CASSKDRGRDRAGELFF. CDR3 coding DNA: TGTGCCAGCAGCAAAGACAGGGGGCGGGATCGGGCCGGGGAGCTGTTTTTT.

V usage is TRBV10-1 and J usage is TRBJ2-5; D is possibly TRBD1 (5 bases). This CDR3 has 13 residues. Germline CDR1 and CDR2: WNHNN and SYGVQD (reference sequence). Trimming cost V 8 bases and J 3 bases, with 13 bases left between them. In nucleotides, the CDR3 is TGCGCCAGCCAGGGTGGTAACGAAGAGACCCAGTACTTC. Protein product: CASQGGNEETQYF.

In DNA, the CDR3 is TGTGCCAGCAGCGCCGCCGGGAGGGGGGCGAACACCGGGGAGCTGTTTTTT. Its translation: CASSAAGRGANTGELFF. The genes are TRBV9 and TRBJ2-2; 8 bases line up with TRBD2. From germline, CDR1 is SGDLS and CDR2 YYNGEE. V lost 3 bases to trimming and J lost 0 bases; unmatched junction nucleotides: 7. CDR3 length: 17 residues. Full variable domain (rest looked up from reference TRBV9 and TRBJ2-2): DSGVTQTPKHLITATGQRVTLRCSPRSGDLSVYWYQQSLDQGLQFLIQYYNGEERAKGNILERFSAQQFPDLHSELNLSSLELGDSALYFCASSAAGRGANTGELFFGEGSRLTVL.

CDR3 nucleotides: TGTGCCAGCAGCCGATATACCACGGGGTTTCAGCCCCAGCATTTT. This sequence encodes CASSRYTTGFQPQHF. V is TRBV11-3 and J is TRBJ1-5, with D unclear. From germline, CDR1 is SGHNT and CDR2 YENEEA. There are 15 residues in the CDR3. V lost 5 bases and J 6 bases, leaving 17 bases between the germline ends.

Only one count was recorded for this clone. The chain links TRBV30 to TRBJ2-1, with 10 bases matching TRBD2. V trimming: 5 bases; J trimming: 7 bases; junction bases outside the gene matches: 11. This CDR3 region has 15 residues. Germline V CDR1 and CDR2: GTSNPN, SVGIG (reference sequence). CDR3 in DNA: TGTGCCTGGGGCCGGTGGAGCGGGAGGGGTAATGAGCAGTTCTTC. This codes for CAWGRWSGRGNEQFF. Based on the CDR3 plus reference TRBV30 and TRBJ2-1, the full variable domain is SQTIHQWPATLVQPVGSPLSLECTVEGTSNPNLYWYRQAAGRGLQLLFYSVGIGQISSEVPQNLSASRPQDRQFILSSKKLLLSDSGFYLCAWGRWSGRGNEQFFGPGTRLTVL.

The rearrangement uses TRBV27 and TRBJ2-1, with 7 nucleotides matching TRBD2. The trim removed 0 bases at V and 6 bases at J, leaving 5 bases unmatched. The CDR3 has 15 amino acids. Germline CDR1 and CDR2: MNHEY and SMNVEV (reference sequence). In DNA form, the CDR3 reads TGTGCCAGCAGTTTATCGGCGGGAGTAGGCAATGAGCAGTTCTTC. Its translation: CASSLSAGVGNEQFF.

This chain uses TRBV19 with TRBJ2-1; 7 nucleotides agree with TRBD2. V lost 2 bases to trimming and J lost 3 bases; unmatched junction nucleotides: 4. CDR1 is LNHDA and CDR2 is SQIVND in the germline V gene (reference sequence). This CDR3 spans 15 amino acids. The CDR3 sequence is CASSILAVYYNEQFF. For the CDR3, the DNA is TGTGCCAGTAGTATACTAGCGGTCTACTACAATGAGCAGTTCTTC.

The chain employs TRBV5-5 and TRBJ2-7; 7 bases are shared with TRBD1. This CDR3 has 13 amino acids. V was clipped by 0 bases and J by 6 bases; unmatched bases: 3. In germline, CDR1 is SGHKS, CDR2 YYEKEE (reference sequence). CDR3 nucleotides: TGTGCCAGCAGCTTGGAACAGGGGCGCGAGCAGTACGTC. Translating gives CASSLEQGREQYV.

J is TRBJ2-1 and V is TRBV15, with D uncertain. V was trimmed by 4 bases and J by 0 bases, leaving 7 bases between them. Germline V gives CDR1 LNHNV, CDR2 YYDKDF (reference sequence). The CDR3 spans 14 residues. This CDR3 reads CATSTRASYNEQFF. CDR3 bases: TGTGCCACCAGCACTCGGGCCTCCTACAATGAGCAGTTCTTC.

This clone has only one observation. CDR3 DNA sequence: TGCAGCGTTGAAGCTTCCTGGGGGGCGAACACCGGGGAGCTGTTTTTT. Amino acids: CSVEASWGANTGELFF. This chain links TRBV29-1 with TRBJ2-2; a possible D gene is TRBD2 (6 bases). Germline CDR1 reads SQVTM; CDR2 reads ANQGSEA. There are 16 residues in the CDR3. V was clipped by 1 base and J by 0 bases, with 12 bases between them.

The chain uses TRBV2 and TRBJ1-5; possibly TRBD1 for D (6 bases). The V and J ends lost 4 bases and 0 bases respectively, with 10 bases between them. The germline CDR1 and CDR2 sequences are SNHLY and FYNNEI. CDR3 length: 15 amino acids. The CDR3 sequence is CASSGDRYSNQPQHF. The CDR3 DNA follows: TGTGCCAGCAGTGGAGACAGGTATAGCAATCAGCCCCAGCATTTT.

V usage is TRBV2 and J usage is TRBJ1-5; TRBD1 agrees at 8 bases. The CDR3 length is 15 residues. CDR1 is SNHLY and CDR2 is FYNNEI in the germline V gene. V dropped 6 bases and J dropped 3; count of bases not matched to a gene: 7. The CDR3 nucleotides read TGTGCCAGCAGCTGGACAGGGCTGTCCAATCAGCCCCAGCATTTT. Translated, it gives CASSWTGLSNQPQHF.

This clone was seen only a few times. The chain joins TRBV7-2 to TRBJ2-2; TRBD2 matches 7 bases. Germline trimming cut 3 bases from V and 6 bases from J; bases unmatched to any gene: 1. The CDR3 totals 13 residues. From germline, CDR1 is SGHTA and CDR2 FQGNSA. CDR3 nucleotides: TGTGCCAGCAGCTTTACTAGCGCCGGGGAGCTGTTTTTT. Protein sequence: CASSFTSAGELFF. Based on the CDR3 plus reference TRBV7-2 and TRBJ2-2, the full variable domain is GAGVSQSPSNKVTEKGKDVELRCDPISGHTALYWYRQSLGQGLEFLIYFQGNSAPDKSGLPSDRFSAERTGGSVSTLTIQRTQQEDSAVYLCASSFTSAGELFFGEGSRLTVL.

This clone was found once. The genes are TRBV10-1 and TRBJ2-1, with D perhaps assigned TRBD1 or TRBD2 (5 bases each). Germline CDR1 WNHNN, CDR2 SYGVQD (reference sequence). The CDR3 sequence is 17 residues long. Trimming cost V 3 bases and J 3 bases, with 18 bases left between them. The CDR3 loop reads CASSDSGWRGGYNEQFF. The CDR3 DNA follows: TGCGCCAGCAGTGATTCCGGGTGGCGTGGGGGCTACAATGAGCAGTTCTTC.